The present T cell receptor (beta chain) was sequenced within a study of T-cell reconstitution after alpha-beta-depleted transplantation in children. This clonotype was recorded at least ten times. The CDR3 runs 16 residues. J lost 5 bases, V lost 0 bases, and 9 bases had no gene match. The V gene's germline CDR1 is SGHRS and CDR2 YFSETQ. This sample's TCRbeta library carried unique molecular identifier barcodes. MiXCR was run by TCRdb on the PCR reads, yielding one entry per CDR3 protein. The table includes approximately 400,000 distinct CDR3 sequences, approximately 10% detected once. The sequence came from a human donor who donated a stem cell graft to a child with acute myeloid leukemia. The sequencing here drew on PBMCs from the stem cell graft donor, taken from the stem cell graft. The chain combines TRBV5-1 with TRBJ2-3; TRBD2 aligns across 7 bases. The CDR3 DNA is TGCGCCAGCAGCTTGGGGGGCGGGAGCGGTGGAGATACGCAGTATTTT. It yields the protein CASSLGGGSGGDTQYF. The whole variable domain, filled in from reference TRBV5-1 and TRBJ2-3, reads KAGVTQTPRYLIKTRGQQVTLSCSPISGHRSVSWYQQTPGQGLQFLFEYFSETQRNKGNFPGRFSGRQFSNSRSEMNVSTLELGDSALYLCASSLGGGSGGDTQYFGPGTRLTVL.